What follows are 20 T cell receptor beta chains derived from one specimen sequenced in a study of T-cell reconstitution after alpha-beta-depleted transplantation in children. Unique molecular identifiers tagged the TCRbeta library. A single record per CDR3 protein comes from TCRdb applying MiXCR to the PCR reads. In the table there are approximately 270,000 distinct CDR3 sequences, about 24% of which are singletons. The source material was PBMCs, mostly from graft donor cells, sampled 360 days after TCRalphabeta/CD19-depleted stem cell transplant. These receptors all stem from a female patient under 10 years old who had a stem cell transplant for congenital amegakaryocytic thrombocytopenia, so the T cells may come from the graft donor.

This clonotype was seen repeatedly, ten times or more. The chain carries TRBV4-1 and TRBJ2-7, with a weak D call TRBD1 (6 bases). Germline V gene sequence: CDR1 MGHRA, CDR2 YSYEKL. CDR3 length: 13 residues. Trimming took 0 bases from V and 3 from J, leaving 6 bases between them. The CDR3 nucleotides are TGCGCCAGCAGCCAAGAGACAGGCTACGAGCAGTACTTC. Its translation is CASSQETGYEQYF.

The chain uses TRBV7-6 and TRBJ2-1; TRBD2 matches at 11 bases. The CDR3 is made up of 16 amino acids. The V and J ends lost 3 bases and 7 bases, in that order; junction bases with no gene match: 8. From germline, CDR1 is SGHVS and CDR2 FNYEAQ. As DNA, the CDR3 is TGTGCCAGCAGCTTCCCAACTAGCGGGAGCACGAATGAGCAGTTCTTC. It translates to CASSFPTSGSTNEQFF.

The J gene is TRBJ1-5, the V gene TRBV19; 8 bases line up with TRBD1. Trimming removed 3 bases from V and 5 bases from J; junction bases left unmatched: 3. The germline V gene encodes CDR1 LNHDA and CDR2 SQIVND (reference sequence). This CDR3 comprises 14 residues. The CDR3 DNA is TGTGCCAGTAGTATCGACAGGGGATATCAGCCCCAGCATTTT. It codes for CASSIDRGYQPQHF.

This rearrangement joins TRBV4-2 to TRBJ2-1; 14 nucleotides line up with TRBD2. The V segment lost 0 bases and the J segment 13 bases; nucleotides outside the gene matches: 5. CDR3 length: 15 amino acids. The V gene's germline CDR1 is LGHNA and CDR2 YNFKEQ. The CDR3 DNA sequence: TGTGCCAGCAGCCAAGAGGGACTAGCGGGAGCGAGACAGTTCTTC. It encodes CASSQEGLAGARQFF.

The rearrangement links TRBV18 to TRBJ1-4; TRBD1 matches 10 bases. J gave up 6 bases and V 0 bases, and 1 base lay outside the gene matches. CDR3 length: 15 amino acids. Germline V gene sequence: CDR1 KGHSH, CDR2 LQKENI. The CDR3 DNA reads as TGTGCCAGCTCACCACCAGGGACAGGGGATGAAAAACTGTTTTTT. Translating it yields CASSPPGTGDEKLFF.

This clonotype was observed a few times. V and J are TRBV29-1 and TRBJ2-5, with 8 positions matching TRBD2. The V and J ends lost 3 bases and 2 bases, in that order; junction bases with no gene match: 5. Looked up from germline, CDR1 is SQVTM and CDR2 is ANQGSEA. The CDR3 consists of 14 residues. The CDR3 protein is CSVDARGGQETQYF. The CDR3 DNA follows: TGCAGCGTTGACGCCCGGGGGGGTCAAGAGACCCAGTACTTC.

The chain employs TRBV4-3 and TRBJ2-1, with D maybe TRBD2 (6 bases). Germline assignment: CDR1 LGHNA and CDR2 YSLEER. Trimming stripped 0 bases from V and 2 bases from J, with 11 bases between. This CDR3 is built from 16 residues. CDR3 protein: CASSQDKRAPYNEQFF. The CDR3 region has the DNA TGCGCCAGCAGCCAAGACAAGCGGGCCCCCTACAATGAGCAGTTCTTC.

This clonotype was picked up many times. The CDR3 region is CAGGTRTLGEQFF. CDR3 DNA: TGTGCCGGGGGGACTAGAACGCTCGGTGAGCAGTTCTTC. This chain links TRBV10-3 with TRBJ2-1; 8 bases align to TRBD2. Losses at the gene ends were 11 bases for V and 9 bases for J; bases not matched to a gene: 12. Germline V gene lookup returns CDR1 ENHRY and CDR2 SYGVKD. The CDR3 totals 13 residues.

This clonotype turned up a few times. The chain uses TRBV10-2 and TRBJ1-5; D may be TRBD1 (6 bases). V was shortened by 2 bases and J by 6 bases, with 14 bases between the two germline ends. This CDR3 comprises 15 residues. Germline values: CDR1 WSHSY, CDR2 SAAADI. CDR3: CASSERQELGQPQHF. The CDR3 nucleotides are TGCGCCAGCAGTGAGAGACAGGAATTAGGTCAGCCCCAGCATTTT.

Only a few counts were recorded for this clonotype. The chain recombines TRBV5-1 with TRBJ2-7; D might be TRBD2 (5 bases). Germline lookup yields CDR1 SGHRS and CDR2 YFSETQ. The CDR3 loop spans 14 amino acids. Trimming removed 2 bases at V and 3 bases at J, with 12 bases between. As DNA, the CDR3 is TGCGCCAGCAGCTTCGAGGGCCTTATCTACGAGCAGTACTTC. Translating it yields CASSFEGLIYEQYF.

The chain uses TRBV2 and TRBJ2-7; D might be TRBD1 or TRBD2, each matching 5 bases. CDR3 length: 15 residues. CDR1 is SNHLY and CDR2 is FYNNEI in the germline V gene. V was trimmed by 7 bases and J by 3 bases, leaving 19 bases between them. CDR3 protein: CASTGSRAGFYEQYF. Written as DNA, the CDR3 is TGTGCCAGCACCGGGTCGCGGGCAGGGTTCTACGAGCAGTACTTC. Drawing the rest from reference TRBV2 and TRBJ2-7, the complete variable domain is EPEVTQTPSHQVTQMGQEVILRCVPISNHLYFYWYRQILGQKVEFLVSFYNNEISEKSEIFDDQFSVERPDGSNFTLKIRSTKLEDSAMYFCASTGSRAGFYEQYFGPGTRLTVT.

The chain joins TRBV5-1 to TRBJ2-2; no clear D. The CDR3 sequence is 13 residues long. The germline V gene has CDR1 SGHRS and CDR2 YFSETQ. Trimming pared 1 base from V and 4 bases from J, leaving 5 bases between. The CDR3 loop reads CASSLWATGELFF. The CDR3, as DNA: TGCGCCAGCAGCTTGTGGGCCACCGGGGAGCTGTTTTTT.

This sequence joins TRBV7-2 and TRBJ2-1; D is uncertain. The CDR3 is made up of 16 amino acids. The germline CDR1 and CDR2 sequences are SGHTA and FQGNSA. Trimming took 4 bases from V and 6 from J, leaving 19 bases between them. CDR3 DNA sequence: TGTGCCAGCAGCTCCCGAGCGAAGACATTGGTCAATGAGCAGTTCTTC. Protein sequence: CASSSRAKTLVNEQFF.

In its sample, this clonotype was seen many times. The V gene is TRBV10-3, the J gene TRBJ2-1; 10 bases map to TRBD2. Germline V lookup: CDR1 ENHRY, CDR2 SYGVKD. V shed 6 bases and J 7 bases; nucleotides not matched to a gene: 6. CDR3 length: 14 amino acids. This CDR3 is CAISPSSGSNEQFF. The CDR3 DNA follows: TGTGCCATCAGCCCCTCTAGCGGGAGTAATGAGCAGTTCTTC.

CDR3 loop: CASSASGTSTDTQYF. CDR3 nucleotide sequence: TGTGCCAGCAGCGCTAGCGGTACTAGCACAGATACGCAGTATTTT. The genes are TRBV13 and TRBJ2-3; 7 bases agree with TRBD2. Per germline, CDR1 PRHDT and CDR2 FYEKMQ (reference sequence). The CDR3 has 15 amino acids. With 5 bases clipped from V and 0 bases from J, the junction kept 5 bases outside the gene matches.

The CDR3: CSARAGAAVGETQYF. The CDR3 region has the DNA TGCAGTGCTAGAGCTGGAGCGGCGGTAGGAGAGACCCAGTACTTC. The chain combines TRBV20-1 with TRBJ2-5, with D perhaps matching TRBD2 (5 bases). The CDR3 is 15 amino acids. CDR1 DFQATT and CDR2 SNEGSKA come from the germline V gene (reference sequence). Trimming pared 1 base from V and 4 bases from J, leaving 16 bases between.

This clonotype was counted between two and nine times. V gene TRBV6-5 combines with J gene TRBJ2-5; TRBD2 matches 10 bases. This CDR3 is built from 17 residues. The V gene's germline CDR1 is MNHEY and CDR2 SVGAGI. V lost 2 bases to trimming and J lost 5 bases; unmatched junction nucleotides: 11. The CDR3 here is CASSYGPAGGIRETQYF. The CDR3 DNA sequence: TGTGCCAGCAGTTACGGGCCAGCGGGGGGGATCAGGGAGACCCAGTACTTC.

In its sample, this clonotype was seen a few times. The chain combines TRBV10-3 with TRBJ2-3; 11 positions match TRBD2. V was pared by 4 bases and J by 2 bases, with 5 bases of the junction left unmatched. Germline loops: CDR1 ENHRY, CDR2 SYGVKD. The CDR3 runs to 16 residues. The CDR3, as DNA: TGTGCCATCAGTGGGCGGACTAGCGGGCTCACAGATACGCAGTATTTT. The encoded protein is CAISGRTSGLTDTQYF.

This clonotype was counted between two and nine times. The rearrangement uses TRBV20-1 and TRBJ1-1, with no clear D. Per the germline V gene, CDR1 is DFQATT and CDR2 is SNEGSKA (reference sequence). Between the trimmed V and J ends, which lost 6 bases and 7 bases, there was a span of 15 bases. The CDR3 loop spans 12 amino acids. The CDR3 nucleotides are TGCAGTGCGATGACCACCCATGGTGAAGCTTTCTTT. Translation: CSAMTTHGEAFF.

V and J are TRBV10-3 and TRBJ2-4, with 7 bases that match TRBD1. The CDR3 spans 16 residues. CDR1 and CDR2 from the germline V gene are ENHRY and SYGVKD. J was trimmed by 0 bases and V by 3 bases; bases with no gene match: 5. The CDR3: CAISDRTGLAKNIQYF. CDR3 bases: TGTGCCATCAGTGACCGGACAGGTCTAGCCAAAAACATTCAGTACTTC.